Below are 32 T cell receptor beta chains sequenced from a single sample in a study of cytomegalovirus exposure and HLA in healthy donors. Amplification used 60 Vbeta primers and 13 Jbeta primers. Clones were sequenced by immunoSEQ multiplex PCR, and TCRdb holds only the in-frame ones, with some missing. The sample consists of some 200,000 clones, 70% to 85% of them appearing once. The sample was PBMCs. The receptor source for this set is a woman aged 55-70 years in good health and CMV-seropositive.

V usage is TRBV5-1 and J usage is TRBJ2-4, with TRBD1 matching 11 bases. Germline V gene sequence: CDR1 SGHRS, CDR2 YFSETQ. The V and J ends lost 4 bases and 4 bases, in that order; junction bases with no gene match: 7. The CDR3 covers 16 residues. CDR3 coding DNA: TGCGCCAGCAGCGAGGGACAGGGGGTCGATAAAAACATTCAGTACTTC. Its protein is CASSEGQGVDKNIQYF.

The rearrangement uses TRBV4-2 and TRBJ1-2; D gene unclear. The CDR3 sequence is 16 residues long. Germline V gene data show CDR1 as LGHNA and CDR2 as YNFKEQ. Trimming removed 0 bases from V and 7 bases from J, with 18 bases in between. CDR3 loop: CASSQDVGGGSSGYTF. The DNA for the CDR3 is TGTGCCAGCAGCCAAGATGTAGGAGGAGGGTCGTCTGGCTACACCTTC.

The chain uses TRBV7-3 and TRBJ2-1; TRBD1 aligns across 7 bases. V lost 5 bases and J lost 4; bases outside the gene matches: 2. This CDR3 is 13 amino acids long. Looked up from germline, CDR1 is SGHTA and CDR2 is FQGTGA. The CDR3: CASSGTAYNEQFF. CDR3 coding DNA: TGTGCCAGCAGCGGGACAGCTTACAATGAGCAGTTCTTC.

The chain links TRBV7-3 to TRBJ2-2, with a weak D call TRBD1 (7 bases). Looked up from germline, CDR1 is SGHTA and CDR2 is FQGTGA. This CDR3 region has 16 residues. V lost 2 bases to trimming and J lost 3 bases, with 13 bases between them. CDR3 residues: CASSLFARGDTGELFF. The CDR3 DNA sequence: TGTGCCAGCAGCTTATTCGCCAGGGGGGACACCGGGGAGCTGTTTTTT.

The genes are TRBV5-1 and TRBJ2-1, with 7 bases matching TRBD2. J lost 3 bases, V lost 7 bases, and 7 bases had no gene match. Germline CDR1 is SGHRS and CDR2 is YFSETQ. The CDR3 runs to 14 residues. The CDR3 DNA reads TGCGCCAGCGAGGCCGGGACTAACTACAATGAGCAGTTCTTC. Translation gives CASEAGTNYNEQFF.

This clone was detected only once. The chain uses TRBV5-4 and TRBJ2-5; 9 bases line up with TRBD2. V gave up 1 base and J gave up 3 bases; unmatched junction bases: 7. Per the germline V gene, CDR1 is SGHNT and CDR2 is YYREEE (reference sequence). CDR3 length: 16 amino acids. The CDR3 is CASSLPGGREKETQYF. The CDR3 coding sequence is TGTGCCAGCAGCTTGCCCGGCGGGAGGGAAAAAGAGACCCAGTACTTC.

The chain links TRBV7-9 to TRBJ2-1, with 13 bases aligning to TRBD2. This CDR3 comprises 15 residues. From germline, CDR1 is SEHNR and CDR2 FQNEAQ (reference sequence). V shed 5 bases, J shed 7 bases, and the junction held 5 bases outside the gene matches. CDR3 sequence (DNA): TGTGCCAGCAGCACCGGACTAGCGGGAGCGAATGAGCAGTTCTTC. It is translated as CASSTGLAGANEQFF.

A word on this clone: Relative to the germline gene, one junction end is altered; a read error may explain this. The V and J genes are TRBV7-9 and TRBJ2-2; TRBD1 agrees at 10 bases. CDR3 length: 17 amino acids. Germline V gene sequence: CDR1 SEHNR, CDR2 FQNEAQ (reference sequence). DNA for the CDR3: TGTTCCAGCAGCTTAGGTGGGGACAGGGGGAACACCGGGGAGCTGTTTTTT. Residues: CSSSLGGDRGNTGELFF.

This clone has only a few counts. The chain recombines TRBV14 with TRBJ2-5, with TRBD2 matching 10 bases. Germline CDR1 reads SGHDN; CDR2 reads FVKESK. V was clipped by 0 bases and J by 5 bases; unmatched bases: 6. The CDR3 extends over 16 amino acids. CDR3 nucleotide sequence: TGTGCCAGCAGCCAAGAGCCTAGCGGGAGAAGGGAGACCCAGTACTTC. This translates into CASSQEPSGRRETQYF. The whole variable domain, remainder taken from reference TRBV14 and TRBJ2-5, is EAGVTQFPSHSVIEKGQTVTLRCDPISGHDNLYWYRRVMGKEIKFLLHFVKESKQDESGMPNNRFLAERTGGTYSTLKVQPAELEDSGVYFCASSQEPSGRRETQYFGPGTRLLVL.

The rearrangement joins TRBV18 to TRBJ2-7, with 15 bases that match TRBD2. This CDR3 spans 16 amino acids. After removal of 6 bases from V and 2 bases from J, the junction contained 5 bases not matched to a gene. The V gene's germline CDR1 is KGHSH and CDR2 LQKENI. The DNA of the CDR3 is TGTGCCAGCTCCGGGGGACTAGCGGGGGGCGCCTACGAGCAGTACTTC. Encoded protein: CASSGGLAGGAYEQYF.

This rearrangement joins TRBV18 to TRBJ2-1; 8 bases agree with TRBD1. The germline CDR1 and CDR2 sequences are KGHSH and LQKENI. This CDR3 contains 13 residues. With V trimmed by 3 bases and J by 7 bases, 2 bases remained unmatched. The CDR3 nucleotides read TGTGCCAGCTCACCGGACAGGGAGAATGAGCAGTTCTTC. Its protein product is CASSPDRENEQFF.

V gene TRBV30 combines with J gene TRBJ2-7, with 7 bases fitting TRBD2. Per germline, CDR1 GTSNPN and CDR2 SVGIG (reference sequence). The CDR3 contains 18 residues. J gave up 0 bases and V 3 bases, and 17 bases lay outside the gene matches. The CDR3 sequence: CAWSRYSVSGLRSYEQYF. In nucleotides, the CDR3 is TGTGCCTGGAGCCGTTACTCCGTTTCGGGACTACGCTCCTACGAGCAGTACTTC.

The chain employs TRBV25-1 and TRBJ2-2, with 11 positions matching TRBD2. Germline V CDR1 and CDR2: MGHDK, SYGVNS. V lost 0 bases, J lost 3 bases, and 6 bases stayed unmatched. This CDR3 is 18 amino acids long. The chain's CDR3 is CASSEYVQGLADTGELFF. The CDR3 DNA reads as TGTGCCAGCAGTGAATATGTTCAGGGACTAGCGGACACCGGGGAGCTGTTTTTT.

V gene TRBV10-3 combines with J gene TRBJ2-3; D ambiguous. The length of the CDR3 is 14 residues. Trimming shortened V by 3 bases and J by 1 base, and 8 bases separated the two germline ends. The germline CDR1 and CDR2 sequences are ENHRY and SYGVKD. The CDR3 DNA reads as TGTGCCATCAGTGATTCTGTAGGCACAGATACGCAGTATTTT. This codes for CAISDSVGTDTQYF.

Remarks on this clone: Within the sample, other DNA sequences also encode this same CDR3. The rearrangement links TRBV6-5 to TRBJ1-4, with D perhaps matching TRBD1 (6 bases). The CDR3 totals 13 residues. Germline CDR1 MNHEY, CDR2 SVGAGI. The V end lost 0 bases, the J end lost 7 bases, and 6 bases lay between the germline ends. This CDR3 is CASSYSTGEKLFF. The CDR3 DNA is TGTGCCAGCAGTTACTCGACAGGTGAAAAACTGTTTTTT.

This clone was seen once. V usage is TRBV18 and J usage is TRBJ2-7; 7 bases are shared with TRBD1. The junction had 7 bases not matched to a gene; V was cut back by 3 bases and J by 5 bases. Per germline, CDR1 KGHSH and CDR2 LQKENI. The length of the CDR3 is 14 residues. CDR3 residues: CASSPQTGSDEQYF. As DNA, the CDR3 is TGTGCCAGCTCACCTCAGACAGGGTCCGACGAGCAGTACTTC.

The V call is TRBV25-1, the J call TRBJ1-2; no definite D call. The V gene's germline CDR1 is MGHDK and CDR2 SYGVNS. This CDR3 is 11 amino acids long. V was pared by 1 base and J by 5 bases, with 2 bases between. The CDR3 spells CASSELYGYTF. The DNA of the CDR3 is TGTGCCAGCAGTGAATTATATGGCTACACCTTC.

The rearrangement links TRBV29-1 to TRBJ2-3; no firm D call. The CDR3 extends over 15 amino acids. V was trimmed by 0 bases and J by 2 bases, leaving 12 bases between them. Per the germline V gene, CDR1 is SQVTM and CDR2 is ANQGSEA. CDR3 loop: CSVEDRTDFTDTQYF. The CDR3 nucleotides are TGCAGCGTTGAAGATCGTACTGACTTCACAGATACGCAGTATTTT.

The CDR3 is CASSYKRVSYEQYF. CDR3 DNA sequence: TGTGCCAGCAGCTACAAGCGGGTCTCCTACGAGCAGTACTTC. The chain carries TRBV11-1 and TRBJ2-7; TRBD2 might be the D (6 bases). Germline CDR1 is SGHAT and CDR2 is FQDESV (reference sequence). V was shortened by 4 bases and J by 0 bases, with 10 bases between the two germline ends. The CDR3 consists of 14 residues. Using reference TRBV11-1 and TRBJ2-7 for the parts outside the CDR3, the full variable domain is EAEVAQSPRYKITEKSQAVAFWCDPISGHATLYWYRQILGQGPELLVQFQDESVVDDSQLPKDRFSAERLKGVDSTLKIQPAELGDSAMYLCASSYKRVSYEQYFGPGTRLTVT.

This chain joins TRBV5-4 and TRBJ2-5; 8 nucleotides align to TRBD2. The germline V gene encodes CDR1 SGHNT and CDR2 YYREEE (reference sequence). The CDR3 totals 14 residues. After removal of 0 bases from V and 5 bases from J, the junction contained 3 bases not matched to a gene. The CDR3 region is CASSLGLARETQYF. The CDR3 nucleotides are TGTGCCAGCAGCTTGGGACTAGCGCGGGAGACCCAGTACTTC. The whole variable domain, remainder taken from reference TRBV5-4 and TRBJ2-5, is ETGVTQSPTHLIKTRGQQVTLRCSSQSGHNTVSWYQQALGQGPQFIFQYYREEENGRGNFPPRFSGLQFPNYSSELNVNALELDDSALYLCASSLGLARETQYFGPGTRLLVL.

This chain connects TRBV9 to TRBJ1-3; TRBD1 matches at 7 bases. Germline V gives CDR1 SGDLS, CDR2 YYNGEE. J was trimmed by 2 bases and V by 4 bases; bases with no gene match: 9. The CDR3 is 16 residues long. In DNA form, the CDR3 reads TGTGCCAGCAGCCCAAGACAGGGATGGGCTGGAAACACCATATATTTT. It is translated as CASSPRQGWAGNTIYF.

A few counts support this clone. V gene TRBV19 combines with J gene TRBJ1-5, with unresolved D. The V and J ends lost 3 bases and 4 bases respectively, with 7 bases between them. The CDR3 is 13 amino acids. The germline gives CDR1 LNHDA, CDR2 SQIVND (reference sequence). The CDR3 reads CASSIEANQPQHF. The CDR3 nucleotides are TGTGCCAGTAGTATTGAGGCTAATCAGCCCCAGCATTTT.

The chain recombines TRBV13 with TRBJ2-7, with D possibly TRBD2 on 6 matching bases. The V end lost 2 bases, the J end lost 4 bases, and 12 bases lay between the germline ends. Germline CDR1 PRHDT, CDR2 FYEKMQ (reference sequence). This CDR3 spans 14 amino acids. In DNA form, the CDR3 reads TGTGCCAGCAGCTTACCCGGGACTTCGTACGAGCAGTACTTC. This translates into CASSLPGTSYEQYF.

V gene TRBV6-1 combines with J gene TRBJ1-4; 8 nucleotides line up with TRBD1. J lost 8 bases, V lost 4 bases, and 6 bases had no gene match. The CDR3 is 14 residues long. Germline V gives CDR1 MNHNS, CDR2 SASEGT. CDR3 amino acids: CASSVGQGSEKLFF. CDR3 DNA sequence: TGTGCCAGCAGTGTCGGACAGGGAAGCGAAAAACTGTTTTTT.

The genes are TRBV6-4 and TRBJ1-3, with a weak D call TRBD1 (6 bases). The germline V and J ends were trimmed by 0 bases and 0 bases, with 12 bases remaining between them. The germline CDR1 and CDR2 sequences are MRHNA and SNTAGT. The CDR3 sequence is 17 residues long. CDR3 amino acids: CASSDSIRDNSGNTIYF. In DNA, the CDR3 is TGTGCCAGCAGTGACTCGATTCGGGACAACTCTGGAAACACCATATATTTT.

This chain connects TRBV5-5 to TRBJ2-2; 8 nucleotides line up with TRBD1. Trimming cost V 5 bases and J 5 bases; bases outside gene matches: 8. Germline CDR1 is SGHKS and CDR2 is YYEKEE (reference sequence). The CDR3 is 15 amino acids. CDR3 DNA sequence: TGTGCCAGCAGAAGATCACAGGGGGAGACCGGGGAGCTGTTTTTT. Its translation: CASRRSQGETGELFF.

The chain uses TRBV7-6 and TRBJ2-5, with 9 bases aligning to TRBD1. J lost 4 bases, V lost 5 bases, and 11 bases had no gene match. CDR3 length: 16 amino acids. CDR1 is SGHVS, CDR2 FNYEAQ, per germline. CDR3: CASSLTTGGHRETQYF. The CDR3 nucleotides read TGTGCCAGCAGCCTTACAACAGGGGGCCATCGAGAGACCCAGTACTTC.

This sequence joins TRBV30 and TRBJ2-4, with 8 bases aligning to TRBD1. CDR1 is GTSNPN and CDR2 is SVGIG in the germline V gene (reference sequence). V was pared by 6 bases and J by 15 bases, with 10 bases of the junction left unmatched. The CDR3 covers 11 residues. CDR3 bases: TGTGCCTGCCGTGGACAGGGCAAATGGTACTTC. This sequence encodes CACRGQGKWYF.

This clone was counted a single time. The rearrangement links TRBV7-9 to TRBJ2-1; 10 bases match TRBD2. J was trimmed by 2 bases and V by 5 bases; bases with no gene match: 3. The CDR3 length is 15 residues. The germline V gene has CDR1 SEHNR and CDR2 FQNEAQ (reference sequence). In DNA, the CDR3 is TGTGCCAGCAGCCTCCTAGCGGGGGCCTACAATGAGCAGTTCTTC. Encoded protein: CASSLLAGAYNEQFF. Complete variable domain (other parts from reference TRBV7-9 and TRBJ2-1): DTGVSQNPRHKITKRGQNVTFRCDPISEHNRLYWYRQTLGQGPEFLTYFQNEAQLEKSRLLSDRFSAERPKGSFSTLEIQRTEQGDSAMYLCASSLLAGAYNEQFFGPGTRLTVL.

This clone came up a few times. CDR3 nucleotide sequence: TGTGCCAGCAGCAGTGACAGGACTGGCAATCAGCCCCAGCATTTT. Protein product: CASSSDRTGNQPQHF. The chain has TRBV6-5 and TRBJ1-5; tentative D call: TRBD1 (6 bases). The V gene lost 6 bases and the J gene lost 2 bases, with 14 bases spanning the gap. CDR1 and CDR2 from the germline V gene are MNHEY and SVGAGI. This CDR3 spans 15 amino acids.

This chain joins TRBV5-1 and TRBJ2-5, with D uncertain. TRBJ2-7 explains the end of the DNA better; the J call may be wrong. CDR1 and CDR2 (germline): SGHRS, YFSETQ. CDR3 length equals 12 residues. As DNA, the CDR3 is TGCGCCAGCAGCTTATCCCACTACGAGCAGTACTTC. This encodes CASSLSHYEQYF.

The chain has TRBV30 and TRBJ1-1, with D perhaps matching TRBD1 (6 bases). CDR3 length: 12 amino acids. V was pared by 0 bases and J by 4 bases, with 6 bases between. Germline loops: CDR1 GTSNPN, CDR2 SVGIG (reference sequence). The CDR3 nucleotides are TGTGCCTGGAGTGTGGACAGCACTGAAGCTTTCTTT. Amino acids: CAWSVDSTEAFF.